The rows below give T cell receptor beta chains drawn from one sample of a study of blood T cell repertoires in COVID-19. Clones were read by immunoSEQ multiplex PCR, and TCRdb kept only the in-frame ones, dropping some. In the table there are 35,000 to 45,000 clones, 70% to 90% of which are singletons. The sample was peripheral blood. The receptors originated from a man in his forties or fifties with active COVID-19. The CDR3 runs from the conserved cysteine through the conserved F or W. Each record gives: clone size, D gene, J gene, V gene, CDR3 DNA, CDR3 protein. D genes are given only for firm matches. Only part of the rows carry a size: once, few, many, or a class if the clone is expanded.

>-|-|TRBJ1-4|TRBV18
TGTGCCAGCTCAACAGGGTTGCCCGAAAAACTGTTTTTT
CASSTGLPEKLFF
>-|TRBD2|TRBJ2-7|TRBV28
TGTGCCAGCAGTTTGGTAGGGCTAGCGGCGCTCTACGAGCAGTACTTC
CASSLVGLAALYEQYF
>few|TRBD2|TRBJ2-7|TRBV27
TGTGCCAGCAGTTTAGCGGGACTAGGATCCTACGAGCAGTACTTC
CASSLAGLGSYEQYF
>-|TRBD1|TRBJ1-2|TRBV3-1/TRBV3-2
TGTGCCAGCAGCCCTCGACAGGGGAGCTATGGCTACACCTTC
CASSPRQGSYGYTF
>-|TRBD1|TRBJ1-2|TRBV24-1
TGTGCCACCAGTAGTACCACAGGGGGCTACTATGGCTACACCTTC
CATSSTTGGYYGYTF
>-|TRBD1|TRBJ2-3|TRBV5-1
TGCGCCAGCAGCCTAGGACAGGGGGCAGGGGGCGCAGATACGCAGTATTTT
CASSLGQGAGGADTQYF
>-|TRBD1|TRBJ2-5|TRBV15
TGTGCCACCAGCAGAGGACAGGGAGAGACCCAGTACTTC
CATSRGQGETQYF
>-|-|TRBJ2-5|TRBV7-9
TGTGCCAGCAGCTTAGGGGTGGACAGCCAAGAGACCCAGTACTTC
CASSLGVDSQETQYF
>-|-|TRBJ1-5|TRBV7-3
TGTGCCAGCAGCTTAGAGGAGGGACCCAATCAGCCCCAGCATTTT
CASSLEEGPNQPQHF
>once|TRBD2|TRBJ2-5|TRBV28
TGTGCCAGCTATCCTGGGGGGGAACTGGGCTTAGAGACCCAGTACTTC
CASYPGGELGLETQYF
>-|-|TRBJ1-2|TRBV6-1
TGTGCCAGCAGTGAGTCGGTGGGGCGCTACTATGGCTACACCTTC
CASSESVGRYYGYTF
>-|-|TRBJ2-2|TRBV5-1
TGCGCCAGCAGTTTCATTGGCGGTAGGGGGACCGGGGAGCTGTTTTTT
CASSFIGGRGTGELFF
>-|-|TRBJ1-2|TRBV25-1
TGTGCCAGCAGTGAAGGAACGGGACACGGAGGCTACACCTTC
CASSEGTGHGGYTF
>-|-|TRBJ2-7|TRBV5-6
TGTGCCAGCAGCTTGGGACAGAGAATCTACGAGCAGTACTTC
CASSLGQRIYEQYF